This T cell receptor beta chain emerged from a study of blood T cells in healthy people across ages. This CDR3 is built from 14 residues. The V and J ends lost 2 bases and 1 base respectively, with 10 bases between them. Germline V CDR1 and CDR2: SQVTM, ANQGSEA. A J-beta primer mix and a sample-barcoded 5' primer were used in a second PCR of roughly 6 to 11 cycles. TCRdb itself ran the 5' RACE reads through MiXCR, one entry per CDR3 protein. This repertoire shows fewer than 2 million distinct CDR3 sequences, 30% to 40% found once; its top ten account for 23%. The TCR sequence derives from a human donor in good health. The V call is TRBV29-1, the J call TRBJ2-3; D unresolved. The sample taken for sequencing was blood. The CDR3 DNA reads as TGCAGCGTTGAAAAGGCGGTACGCACAGATACGCAGTATTTT. The encoded protein is CSVEKAVRTDTQYF.